Listed here are 5 T cell receptor beta chains from one sample, sequenced in a study of technical replicates of blood from a handful of donors. Data came from immunoSEQ multiplex PCR; TCRdb stores just in-frame clones and leaves some out. The table records 14,000 or so clones, 85% of them present only once. Sequenced: PBMCs. Receptors were obtained from a human donor in good health.

The V gene is TRBV27, the J gene TRBJ1-2, with 9 bases aligning to TRBD1. The CDR3 spans 14 residues. Germline V lookup: CDR1 MNHEY, CDR2 SMNVEV (reference sequence). The V segment lost 5 bases and the J segment 8 bases; nucleotides outside the gene matches: 9. The CDR3 region has the DNA TGTGCCAGCAGTACCGCGACAGGGGGAGGAGGCTACACCTTC. Translating it yields CASSTATGGGGYTF.

The J gene is TRBJ1-1, the V gene TRBV19; no reliable D call. Trimming removed 5 bases at V and 4 bases at J, with 11 bases between. CDR3 length: 13 amino acids. Germline V CDR1 and CDR2: LNHDA, SQIVND (reference sequence). The CDR3 region is CASSPGSGTEAFF. CDR3 in DNA: TGTGCCAGTAGTCCCGGGTCTGGCACTGAAGCTTTCTTT.

The CDR3 DNA sequence: TGTGCCAGCAGCCCTGGACAGGGGGCGAGTGCTGCTTTCTTT. Amino acid sequence: CASSPGQGASAAFF. The J gene is TRBJ1-1, the V gene TRBV28; TRBD1 aligns across 11 bases. The J segment lost 11 bases and the V segment lost 6 bases, leaving 11 bases of the junction unmatched. CDR3 length equals 14 residues. Germline CDR1 is MDHEN and CDR2 is SYDVKM.

The rearrangement links TRBV7-8 to TRBJ1-5, with 7 positions matching TRBD1. The CDR3 is 18 amino acids. Germline V lookup: CDR1 SGHVS, CDR2 FQNEAQ. The V segment lost 1 base and the J segment 0 bases; nucleotides outside the gene matches: 9. In DNA, the CDR3 is TGTGCCAGCAGCTTAGACTCTTTGGGGACAGCTAGCAATCAGCCCCAGCATTTT. This encodes CASSLDSLGTASNQPQHF. Based on the CDR3 plus reference TRBV7-8 and TRBJ1-5, the full variable domain is GAGVSQSPRYKVAKRGQDVALRCDPISGHVSLFWYQQALGQGPEFLTYFQNEAQLDKSGLPSDRFFAERPEGSVSTLKIQRTQQEDSAVYLCASSLDSLGTASNQPQHFGDGTRLSIL.

The chain carries TRBV6-6 and TRBJ1-1; TRBD1 matches at 8 bases. Germline CDR1 is MNHNY and CDR2 is SVGAGI (reference sequence). V shed 5 bases and J 1 base; nucleotides not matched to a gene: 9. The CDR3 spans 16 residues. The CDR3 spells CASSPRQGHENTEAFF. CDR3 nucleotide sequence: TGTGCCAGCAGTCCCCGACAGGGGCATGAGAACACTGAAGCTTTCTTT.